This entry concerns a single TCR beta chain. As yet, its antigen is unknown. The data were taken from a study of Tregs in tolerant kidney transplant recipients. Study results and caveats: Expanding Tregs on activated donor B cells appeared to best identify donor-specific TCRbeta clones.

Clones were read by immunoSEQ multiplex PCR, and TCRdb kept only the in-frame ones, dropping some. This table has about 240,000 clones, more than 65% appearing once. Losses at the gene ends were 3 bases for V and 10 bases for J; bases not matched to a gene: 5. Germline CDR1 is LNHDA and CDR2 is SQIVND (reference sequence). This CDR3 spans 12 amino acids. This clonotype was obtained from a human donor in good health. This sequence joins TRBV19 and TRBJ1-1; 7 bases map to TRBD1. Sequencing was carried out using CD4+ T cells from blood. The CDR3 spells CASSMADRRAFF. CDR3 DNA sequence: TGTGCCAGTAGTATGGCGGACAGGCGAGCTTTCTTT.